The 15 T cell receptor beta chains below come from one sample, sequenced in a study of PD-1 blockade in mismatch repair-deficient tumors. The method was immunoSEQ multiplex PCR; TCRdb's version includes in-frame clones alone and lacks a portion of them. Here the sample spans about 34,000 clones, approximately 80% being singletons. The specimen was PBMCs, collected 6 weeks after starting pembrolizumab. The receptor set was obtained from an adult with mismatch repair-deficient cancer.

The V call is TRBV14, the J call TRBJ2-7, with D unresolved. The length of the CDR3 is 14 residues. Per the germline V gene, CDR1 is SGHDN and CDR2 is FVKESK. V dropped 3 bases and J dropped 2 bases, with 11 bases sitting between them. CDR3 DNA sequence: TGTGCCAGCAGCCATCGGCGAGCGACCTACGAGCAGTACTTC. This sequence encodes CASSHRRATYEQYF.

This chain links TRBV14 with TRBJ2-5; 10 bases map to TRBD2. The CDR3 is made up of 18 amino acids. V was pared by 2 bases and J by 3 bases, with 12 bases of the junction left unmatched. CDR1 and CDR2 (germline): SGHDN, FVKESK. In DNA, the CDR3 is TGTGCCAGCAGCCAACTGGATGTTCGGCTAGCGGGAGAAGAGACCCAGTACTTC. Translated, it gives CASSQLDVRLAGEETQYF.

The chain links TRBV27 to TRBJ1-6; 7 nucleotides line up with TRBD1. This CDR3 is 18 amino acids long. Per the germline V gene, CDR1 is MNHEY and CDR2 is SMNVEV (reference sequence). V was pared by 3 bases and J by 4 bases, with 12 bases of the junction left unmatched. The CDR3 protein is CASSLILGTATYNSPLHF. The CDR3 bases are TGTGCCAGCAGTTTGATCTTGGGGACAGCGACTTATAATTCACCCCTCCACTTT.

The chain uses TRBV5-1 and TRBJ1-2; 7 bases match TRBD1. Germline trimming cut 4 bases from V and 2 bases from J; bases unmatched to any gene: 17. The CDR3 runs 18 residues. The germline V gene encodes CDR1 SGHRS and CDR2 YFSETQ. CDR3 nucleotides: TGCGCCAGCAGCCCTGTGGGGGGCGTACAGGGGCTCAACTATGGCTACACCTTC. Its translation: CASSPVGGVQGLNYGYTF.

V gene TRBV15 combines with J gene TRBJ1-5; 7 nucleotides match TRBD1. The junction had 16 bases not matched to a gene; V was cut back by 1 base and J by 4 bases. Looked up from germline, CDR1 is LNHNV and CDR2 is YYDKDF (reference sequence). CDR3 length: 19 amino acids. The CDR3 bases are TGTGCCACCAGCAGAGCTAACCGCCTCTACGACAGGGTGAATCAGCCCCAGCATTTT. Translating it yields CATSRANRLYDRVNQPQHF.

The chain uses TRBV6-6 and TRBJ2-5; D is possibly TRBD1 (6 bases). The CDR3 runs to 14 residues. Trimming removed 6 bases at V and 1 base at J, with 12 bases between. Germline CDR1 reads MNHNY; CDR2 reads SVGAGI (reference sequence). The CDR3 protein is CASSLPDSQETQYF. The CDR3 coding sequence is TGTGCCAGCAGCCTCCCGGACAGCCAAGAGACCCAGTACTTC.

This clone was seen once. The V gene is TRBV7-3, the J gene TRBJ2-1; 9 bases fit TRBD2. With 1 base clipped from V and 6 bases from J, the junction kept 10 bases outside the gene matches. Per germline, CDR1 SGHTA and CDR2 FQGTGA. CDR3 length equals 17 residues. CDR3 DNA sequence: TGTGCCAGCAGCTTAAGGGTGGGGGCGGGAGGGCGCAATGAGCAGTTCTTC. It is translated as CASSLRVGAGGRNEQFF.

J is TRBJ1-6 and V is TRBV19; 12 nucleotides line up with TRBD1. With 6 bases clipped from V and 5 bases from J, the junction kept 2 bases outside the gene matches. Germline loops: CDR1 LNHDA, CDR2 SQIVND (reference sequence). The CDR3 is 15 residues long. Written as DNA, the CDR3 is TGTGCCAGTAGGGGACAGGGGGCGAATAATTCACCCCTCCACTTT. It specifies CASRGQGANNSPLHF.

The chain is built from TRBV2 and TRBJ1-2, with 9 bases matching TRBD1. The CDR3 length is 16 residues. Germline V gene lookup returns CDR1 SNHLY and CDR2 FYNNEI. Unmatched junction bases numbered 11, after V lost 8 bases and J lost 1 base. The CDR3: CASRFMGTGNNYGYTF. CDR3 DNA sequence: TGTGCCAGCCGGTTTATGGGGACAGGGAATAACTATGGCTACACCTTC.

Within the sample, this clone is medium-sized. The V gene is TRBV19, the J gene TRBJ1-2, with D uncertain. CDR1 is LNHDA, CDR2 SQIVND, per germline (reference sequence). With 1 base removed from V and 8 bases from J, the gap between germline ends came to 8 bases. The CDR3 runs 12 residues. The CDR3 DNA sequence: TGTGCCAGTAGTATAGGGGGAGGAGGCTACACCTTC. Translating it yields CASSIGGGGYTF.

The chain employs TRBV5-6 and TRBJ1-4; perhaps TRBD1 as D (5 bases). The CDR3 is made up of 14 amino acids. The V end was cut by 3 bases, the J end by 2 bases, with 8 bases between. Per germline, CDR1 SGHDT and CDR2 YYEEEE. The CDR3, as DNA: TGTGCCAGCAGCTCCCAGGGCACTAATGAAAAACTGTTTTTT. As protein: CASSSQGTNEKLFF.

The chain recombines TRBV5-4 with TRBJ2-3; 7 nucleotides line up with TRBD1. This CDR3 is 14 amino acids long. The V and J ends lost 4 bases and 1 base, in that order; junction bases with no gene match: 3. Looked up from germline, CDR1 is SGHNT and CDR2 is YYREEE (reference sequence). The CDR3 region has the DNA TGTGCCAGCAGCATCGGACAGGGCACAGATACGCAGTATTTT. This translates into CASSIGQGTDTQYF. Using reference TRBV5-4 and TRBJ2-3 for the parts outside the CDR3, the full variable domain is ETGVTQSPTHLIKTRGQQVTLRCSSQSGHNTVSWYQQALGQGPQFIFQYYREEENGRGNFPPRFSGLQFPNYSSELNVNALELDDSALYLCASSIGQGTDTQYFGPGTRLTVL.

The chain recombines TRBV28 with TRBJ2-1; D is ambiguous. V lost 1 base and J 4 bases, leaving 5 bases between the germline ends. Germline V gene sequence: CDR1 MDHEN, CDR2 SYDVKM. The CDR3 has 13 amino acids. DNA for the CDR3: TGTGCCAGCAGTTTATCGCGGTACAATGAGCAGTTCTTC. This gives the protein CASSLSRYNEQFF. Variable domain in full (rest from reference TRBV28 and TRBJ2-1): DVKVTQSSRYLVKRTGEKVFLECVQDMDHENMFWYRQDPGLGLRLIYFSYDVKMKEKGDIPEGYSVSREKKERFSLILESASTNQTSMYLCASSLSRYNEQFFGPGTRLTVL.

The CDR3 spells CASGTGVTNEKLFF. DNA of the CDR3: TGCGCCAGCGGGACGGGGGTAACTAATGAAAAACTGTTTTTT. The chain recombines TRBV5-1 with TRBJ1-4; D is perhaps TRBD1 (5 bases). Trimming took off 7 bases at V and 1 base at J, with 11 bases between the two ends. Per germline, CDR1 SGHRS and CDR2 YFSETQ. The CDR3 sequence is 14 residues long.

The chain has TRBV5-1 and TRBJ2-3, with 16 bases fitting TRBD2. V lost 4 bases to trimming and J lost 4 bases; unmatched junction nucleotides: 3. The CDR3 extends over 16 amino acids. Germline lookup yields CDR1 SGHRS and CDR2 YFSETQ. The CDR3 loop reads CASSTGLAGGADTQYF. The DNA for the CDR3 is TGCGCCAGCAGCACGGGACTAGCGGGAGGGGCAGATACGCAGTATTTT.